The text below deals with one T cell receptor beta chain. The entry originates in a study of cytomegalovirus exposure and HLA in healthy donors. V dropped 6 bases and J dropped 6 bases, with 21 bases sitting between them. Per germline, CDR1 MNHEY and CDR2 SMNVEV (reference sequence). This CDR3 is built from 15 residues. The PCR ran on 60 Vbeta and 13 Jbeta primers. Only in-frame clones appear in the TCRdb table, and some are missing; sequencing was by immunoSEQ multiplex PCR. The profile shows about 150,000 clones, 65% to 85% of them singletons. The TCR originated in a middle-aged woman in good health and CMV-seropositive. Material for sequencing was PBMCs. The chain links TRBV27 to TRBJ2-7; a possible D gene is TRBD2 (6 bases). CDR3 residues: CASRNPAGLSLEQYF. In DNA, the CDR3 is TGTGCCAGCAGGAATCCCGCTGGACTATCGCTCGAGCAGTACTTC.